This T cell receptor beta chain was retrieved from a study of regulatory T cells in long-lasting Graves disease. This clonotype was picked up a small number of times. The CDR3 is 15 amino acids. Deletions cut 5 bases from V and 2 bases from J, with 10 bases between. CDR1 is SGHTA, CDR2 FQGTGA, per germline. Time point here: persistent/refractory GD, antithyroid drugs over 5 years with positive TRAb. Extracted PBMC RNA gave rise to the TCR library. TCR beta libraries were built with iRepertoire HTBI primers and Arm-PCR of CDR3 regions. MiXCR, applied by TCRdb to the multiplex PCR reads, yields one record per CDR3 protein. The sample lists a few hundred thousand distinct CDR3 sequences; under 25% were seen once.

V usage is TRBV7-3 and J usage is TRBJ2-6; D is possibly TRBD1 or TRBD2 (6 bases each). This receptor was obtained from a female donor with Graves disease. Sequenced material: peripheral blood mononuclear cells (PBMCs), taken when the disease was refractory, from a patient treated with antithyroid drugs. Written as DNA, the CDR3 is TGTGCCAGCAGCCCCGGGGGCCCTGGGGCCAACGTCCTGACTTTC. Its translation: CASSPGGPGANVLTF.